This T cell receptor beta chain was retrieved from a study of blood T cell repertoires in COVID-19. Study context: The analysed material was cDNA or gDNA that came from T cells, B-cell-depleted T cells, or PBMCs.

CDR1 and CDR2 (germline): SGHVS, FNYEAQ. Trimming shortened V by 5 bases and J by 7 bases, and 8 bases separated the two germline ends. This CDR3 region has 11 residues. As originally analysed: From reference gene primer amplification, estimates of nucleated cell counts were derived. The data were produced by immunoSEQ multiplex PCR, yet TCRdb's version contains in-frame clones alone and is incomplete. From that table come the V and J calls and clone size; the DNA was used to work out D and trimming. This sample has hundreds of thousands of clones, with about 85% found just once. The chain carries TRBV7-6 and TRBJ1-2, with D unresolved. This receptor was taken from a man in his late teens or twenties with active or convalescent COVID-19. Sequencing used peripheral blood. CDR3: CASSPGRGYTF. The DNA of the CDR3 is TGTGCCAGCAGCCCCGGTCGTGGCTACACCTTC.